Sequencing of this T cell receptor beta chain was carried out in a study of T-cell memory formation after mild COVID-19. Notes on the study in general: Second-wave clones reaching peak frequency on day 37 lacked confirmed SARS-CoV-2 specificity.

Turning to this clonotype: The target antigen is unknown.

One entry per CDR3 protein results from TCRdb running MiXCR on the 5' RACE reads. The sample contains about 400,000 distinct CDR3 sequences, more than 20% of which appear only once. CDR3 length equals 15 residues. Trimming pared 5 bases from V and 0 bases from J, leaving 10 bases between. V and J are TRBV12-3 or TRBV12-4 and TRBJ2-2; D is possibly TRBD2 (5 bases). The clonotype originates from an adult woman who had mild COVID-19 (a few samples of this study predate the infection). Cell type and time point are not known. Sequencing was done on a sample of PBMCs or a T cell subset sorted from them (not recorded which). CDR3 amino acids: CASSKGLANTGELFF. CDR3 coding DNA: TGTGCCAGCAGTAAAGGACTCGCGAACACCGGGGAGCTGTTTTTT.